This T cell receptor beta chain stems from a study of metastatic and nonmetastatic thyroid tumors. About the research overall: Repertoires from malignant and benign thyroid patients were compared across blood and tumor or nodule tissue.

In this sample, this clone turned up a few times. Antigen: not known. This CDR3 has 13 amino acids. The ends were cut back, 7 bases at V and 8 bases at J, with 15 bases in the middle. The germline gives CDR1 MNHEY, CDR2 SMNVEV (reference sequence). Study results and limitations: As reported, TCR beta diversity in blood and tumor was significantly higher in malignant thyroid tumors than in benign nodules.

Each patient came to thyroid surgery without any prior treatment (of any kind). TCRdb reprocessed the PCR reads via MiXCR. The table includes 30,000 to 35,000 clones, roughly 29% detected once. The rearrangement joins TRBV27 to TRBJ2-1, with D possibly being TRBD2 (6 bases). The sample consisted of blood. This sequence was found in a female donor with papillary thyroid cancer or a benign thyroid nodule (not recorded which). Some clones in this sample may be carry-over from other donors' samples. The CDR3 DNA follows: TGTGCCAGCAAGGCTAGCGAAAACGATGAGCAGTTCTTC. Translating it yields CASKASENDEQFF.